Below, 29 T cell receptor beta chains from the same sample are listed, as sequenced in a study of graft-versus-host responses after intestinal transplantation. This table comes from immunoSEQ multiplex PCR, and its TCRdb copy is limited to in-frame clones, with some not included. The top ten clones hold around 0.8% of a sample with about 90,000 clones, around 83% of them seen once. The antigens for these receptors are not known. The source was unstimulated CD4+ T cells sorted from spleen or lymph node cells, collected before intestinal transplant. The receptors were sampled from a human donor who received an intestinal transplant.

This clone was detected only once. This chain joins TRBV25-1 and TRBJ2-5; TRBD2 is a possible D gene (6 bases). CDR1 and CDR2 from the germline V gene are MGHDK and SYGVNS. V was clipped by 8 bases and J by 5 bases, with 24 bases between them. The CDR3 sequence is 16 residues long. CDR3: CASSWGSRGRGETQYF. As DNA, the CDR3 is TGTGCCAGCTCATGGGGTTCGAGGGGCCGGGGGGAGACCCAGTACTTC.

The chain carries TRBV27 and TRBJ2-7; 12 bases match TRBD1. Per germline, CDR1 MNHEY and CDR2 SMNVEV (reference sequence). V lost 6 bases and J lost 5; bases outside the gene matches: 5. CDR3 length equals 14 residues. CDR3 residues: CASSTGTGGHEQYF. The CDR3 DNA sequence: TGTGCCAGCAGCACCGGGACAGGGGGCCACGAGCAGTACTTC.

This chain connects TRBV4-2 to TRBJ2-1; D is perhaps TRBD2 (5 bases). The CDR3 consists of 16 residues. Germline assignment: CDR1 LGHNA and CDR2 YNFKEQ. With 0 bases removed from V and 3 bases from J, the gap between germline ends came to 12 bases. CDR3 residues: CASSQDPVRDYNEQFF. The CDR3 DNA sequence: TGTGCCAGCAGCCAAGACCCGGTACGGGACTACAATGAGCAGTTCTTC.

The gene calls are TRBV19 and TRBJ1-5, with 7 positions matching TRBD1. Germline trimming cut 1 base from V and 3 bases from J; bases unmatched to any gene: 3. The germline gives CDR1 LNHDA, CDR2 SQIVND (reference sequence). The CDR3 consists of 15 residues. The CDR3 coding sequence is TGTGCCAGTAGTATAGCCGACAGGGTCAATCAGCCCCAGCATTTT. The encoded protein is CASSIADRVNQPQHF.

This clone was seen a single time. This chain joins TRBV15 and TRBJ2-1, with 9 bases lining up with TRBD1. The V and J ends lost 0 bases and 7 bases, in that order; junction bases with no gene match: 7. The germline V gene has CDR1 LNHNV and CDR2 YYDKDF (reference sequence). The CDR3 is 16 amino acids. CDR3: CATSRDWGTGKNEQFF. The CDR3 DNA reads as TGTGCCACCAGCAGAGATTGGGGGACAGGGAAGAATGAGCAGTTCTTC. The full variable domain, its missing parts supplied by reference TRBV15 and TRBJ2-1, is DAMVIQNPRYQVTQFGKPVTLSCSQTLNHNVMYWYQQKSSQAPKLLFHYYDKDFNNEADTPDNFQSRRPNTSFCFLDIRSPGLGDTAMYLCATSRDWGTGKNEQFFGPGTRLTVL.

The chain links TRBV5-3 to TRBJ1-2; no firm D call. TRBV5-3 is assigned to the ORF class and has an uncertain function. CDR3 length: 11 amino acids. V was shortened by 8 bases and J by 8 bases, with 13 bases between the two germline ends. The chain's CDR3 is CASPGGNGYTF. In nucleotides, the CDR3 is TGTGCCAGCCCTGGAGGGAACGGCTACACCTTC.

CDR3 in amino acids: CASSRPGQGKHEQYF. Here the CDR3 DNA reads TGTGCCAGCAGCCGTCCGGGACAGGGGAAACACGAGCAGTACTTC. The rearrangement joins TRBV11-2 to TRBJ2-7; 10 bases are shared with TRBD1. V shed 5 bases, J shed 5 bases, and the junction held 9 bases outside the gene matches. Germline V gives CDR1 SGHAT, CDR2 FQNNGV. This CDR3 comprises 15 residues.

The chain couples TRBV6-5 to TRBJ2-7; D is unclear. The CDR3 runs 13 residues. The germline V gene has CDR1 MNHEY and CDR2 SVGAGI. The V end was cut by 8 bases, the J end by 0 bases, with 11 bases between. CDR3 loop: CASGYSTSYEQYF. The DNA for the CDR3 is TGTGCCAGCGGGTACAGTACCTCCTACGAGCAGTACTTC.

The chain combines TRBV15 with TRBJ1-4; TRBD1 matches 7 bases. The CDR3 is 15 residues long. Losses at the gene ends were 1 base for V and 3 bases for J; bases not matched to a gene: 2. Germline CDR1 reads LNHNV; CDR2 reads YYDKDF (reference sequence). Here the CDR3 reads CATSRVGQSNEKLFF. CDR3 sequence (DNA): TGTGCCACCAGCAGAGTGGGACAGTCTAATGAAAAACTGTTTTTT.

This clone has a count of ten or more. The V gene is TRBV28, the J gene TRBJ2-7; D perhaps matches TRBD2 (5 bases). Germline V gene lookup returns CDR1 MDHEN and CDR2 SYDVKM. With 1 base removed from V and 7 bases from J, the gap between germline ends came to 14 bases. The CDR3 consists of 14 residues. CDR3 sequence reads: CASSLLSRVWEQYF. CDR3 bases: TGTGCCAGCAGTTTATTATCGAGGGTCTGGGAGCAGTACTTC.

This chain joins TRBV2 and TRBJ2-1, with D hard to call. V lost 4 bases and J 6 bases, leaving 13 bases between the germline ends. The CDR3 runs to 14 residues. Germline V CDR1 and CDR2: SNHLY, FYNNEI. CDR3 sequence: CASSVVISVNEQFF. The CDR3 DNA reads as TGTGCCAGCAGTGTCGTCATCTCGGTCAATGAGCAGTTCTTC. The variable domain in full, completed from reference TRBV2 and TRBJ2-1, reads EPEVTQTPSHQVTQMGQEVILRCVPISNHLYFYWYRQILGQKVEFLVSFYNNEISEKSEIFDDQFSVERPDGSNFTLKIRSTKLEDSAMYFCASSVVISVNEQFFGPGTRLTVL.

The rearrangement links TRBV4-2 to TRBJ1-2; TRBD1 aligns across 9 bases. The germline CDR1 and CDR2 sequences are LGHNA and YNFKEQ. The CDR3 runs to 17 residues. With V trimmed by 0 bases and J by 5 bases, 10 bases remained unmatched. The CDR3, as DNA: TGTGCCAGCAGCCAAGAAGGGGGACAGGGCCCCCGGTATGGCTACACCTTC. It specifies CASSQEGGQGPRYGYTF.

The V gene is TRBV6-5, the J gene TRBJ2-7, with a possible D match to TRBD1 (5 bases). V lost 6 bases and J 3 bases, leaving 9 bases between the germline ends. Germline CDR1 MNHEY, CDR2 SVGAGI. CDR3 size: 12 residues. DNA for the CDR3: TGTGCCAGCAGCCTCGACAGCTACGAGCAGTACTTC. Its translation: CASSLDSYEQYF.

The chain is built from TRBV5-1 and TRBJ2-7; tentatively, D is TRBD2 (5 bases). V lost 0 bases to trimming and J lost 6 bases, with 7 bases between them. Germline V gene data show CDR1 as SGHRS and CDR2 as YFSETQ. The CDR3 covers 12 residues. The CDR3 spells CASSLEGSEQYF. For the CDR3, the DNA is TGCGCCAGCAGCTTGGAAGGGAGCGAGCAGTACTTC. Filled out from reference TRBV5-1 and TRBJ2-7, the complete variable domain reads KAGVTQTPRYLIKTRGQQVTLSCSPISGHRSVSWYQQTPGQGLQFLFEYFSETQRNKGNFPGRFSGRQFSNSRSEMNVSTLELGDSALYLCASSLEGSEQYFGPGTRLTVT.

This clone occurred a few times. The rearrangement joins TRBV5-1 to TRBJ2-1; D remains unclear. Germline V gene lookup returns CDR1 SGHRS and CDR2 YFSETQ. Trimming left V 0 bases short and J 5 bases short, with 9 bases between. The CDR3 sequence is 14 residues long. The CDR3 here is CASSLGPINNEQFF. CDR3 nucleotides: TGCGCCAGCAGCTTGGGCCCTATAAACAATGAGCAGTTCTTC. The variable domain in full, completed from reference TRBV5-1 and TRBJ2-1, reads KAGVTQTPRYLIKTRGQQVTLSCSPISGHRSVSWYQQTPGQGLQFLFEYFSETQRNKGNFPGRFSGRQFSNSRSEMNVSTLELGDSALYLCASSLGPINNEQFFGPGTRLTVL.

The CDR3 bases are TGTGCCAGCAGCTTACTAGCGGGAGGACCAAGCTCCTACAATGAGCAGTTCTTC. Amino acids: CASSLLAGGPSSYNEQFF. The J gene is TRBJ2-1, the V gene TRBV11-2; TRBD2 matches 11 bases. With V trimmed by 2 bases and J by 0 bases, 6 bases remained unmatched. Germline V gives CDR1 SGHAT, CDR2 FQNNGV. The CDR3 contains 18 residues.

The chain combines TRBV20-1 with TRBJ2-1; D not certain. The CDR3 is 11 amino acids. Germline lookup yields CDR1 DFQATT and CDR2 SNEGSKA (reference sequence). The V end was cut by 3 bases, the J end by 4 bases, with 4 bases between. The chain's CDR3 is CSASGYNEQFF. CDR3 coding DNA: TGCAGTGCTAGCGGGTACAATGAGCAGTTCTTC.

The V call is TRBV7-8, the J call TRBJ2-7; 12 bases map to TRBD1. Per the germline V gene, CDR1 is SGHVS and CDR2 is FQNEAQ. The CDR3 covers 14 residues. V dropped 5 bases and J dropped 9; count of bases not matched to a gene: 8. This CDR3 reads CASSPGTGGAGQYF. The CDR3 coding sequence is TGTGCCAGCAGCCCCGGGACAGGGGGCGCGGGGCAGTACTTC.

J is TRBJ1-5 and V is TRBV2; 10 bases map to TRBD1. The ends lost 7 bases at V and 8 bases at J; junction bases unmatched: 11. CDR1 and CDR2 from the germline V gene are SNHLY and FYNNEI. The CDR3 has 15 residues. The CDR3 coding sequence is TGTGCCAGCAATGGGGACAGGGGAGGAGGAGAGCCCCAGCATTTT. It is translated as CASNGDRGGGEPQHF. The whole variable domain, remainder taken from reference TRBV2 and TRBJ1-5, is EPEVTQTPSHQVTQMGQEVILRCVPISNHLYFYWYRQILGQKVEFLVSFYNNEISEKSEIFDDQFSVERPDGSNFTLKIRSTKLEDSAMYFCASNGDRGGGEPQHFGDGTRLSIL.

The V call is TRBV5-1, the J call TRBJ2-7, with TRBD1 matching over 7 bases. The CDR3 consists of 14 residues. Germline V gene sequence: CDR1 SGHRS, CDR2 YFSETQ. V lost 0 bases to trimming and J lost 3 bases; unmatched junction nucleotides: 3. The CDR3 DNA is TGCGCCAGCAGCTTGGCGGGACAGATCTACGAGCAGTACTTC. Protein product: CASSLAGQIYEQYF.

The V and J genes are TRBV7-9 and TRBJ2-7; 11 bases align to TRBD1. This CDR3 contains 16 residues. Germline V gives CDR1 SEHNR, CDR2 FQNEAQ (reference sequence). With V trimmed by 5 bases and J by 6 bases, 12 bases remained unmatched. In DNA form, the CDR3 reads TGTGCCAGCAGCCCGGACAGGGGGCGAAGGGAGCCCGAGCAGTACTTC. Residues: CASSPDRGRREPEQYF.

The CDR3 region has the DNA TGCGCCAGCAGCGTGCGACTGAGTCTAGCGGGCGAACTCACCGGGGAGCTGTTTTTT. It translates to CASSVRLSLAGELTGELFF. The chain is built from TRBV4-1 and TRBJ2-2, with 8 nucleotides matching TRBD2. The trim removed 5 bases at V and 4 bases at J, leaving 18 bases unmatched. Germline V gene data show CDR1 as MGHRA and CDR2 as YSYEKL. The length of the CDR3 is 19 residues.

This clone was seen a few times. The chain recombines TRBV7-8 with TRBJ2-7, with D perhaps matching TRBD2 (5 bases). The germline V gene encodes CDR1 SGHVS and CDR2 FQNEAQ. V lost 6 bases and J lost 2, with 11 bases in between. The CDR3 has 13 residues. This chain's CDR3 is CASRVGLAYEQYF. In DNA form, the CDR3 reads TGTGCCAGCAGAGTTGGACTTGCCTACGAGCAGTACTTC.

This clone showed up just a few times. The chain combines TRBV6-5 with TRBJ1-2; no clear D gene. Germline-derived CDR1 and CDR2 are MNHEY and SVGAGI. The CDR3 spans 13 residues. V lost 6 bases and J lost 4, with 12 bases in between. CDR3 bases: TGTGCCAGCAGAGATTCTGGGAGCTATGGCTACACCTTC. Translation gives CASRDSGSYGYTF.

V is TRBV2 and J is TRBJ2-3; possible D gene TRBD1, 6 bases. The V gene's germline CDR1 is SNHLY and CDR2 FYNNEI. Trimming took off 7 bases at V and 6 bases at J, with 23 bases between the two ends. The CDR3 runs 16 residues. The CDR3 sequence is CASTRKGVALGDTQYF. The CDR3 coding sequence is TGTGCCAGCACCAGGAAGGGGGTGGCTCTCGGGGATACGCAGTATTTT.

The J gene is TRBJ1-1, the V gene TRBV5-8; 7 positions agree with TRBD1. Germline loops: CDR1 SGHTS, CDR2 YDEGEE. The CDR3 is 16 amino acids. Losses at the gene ends were 4 bases for V and 0 bases for J; bases not matched to a gene: 9. As DNA, the CDR3 is TGTGCCAGCAGCCTGTGGACAGGATCTATGAACACTGAAGCTTTCTTT. Protein: CASSLWTGSMNTEAFF. The full variable domain, its missing parts supplied by reference TRBV5-8 and TRBJ1-1, is EAGVTQSPTHLIKTRGQQATLRCSPISGHTSVYWYQQALGLGLQFLLWYDEGEERNRGNFPPRFSGRQFPNYSSELNVNALELEDSALYLCASSLWTGSMNTEAFFGQGTRLTVV.

The chain joins TRBV28 to TRBJ2-2; TRBD1 matches at 9 bases. The CDR3 is made up of 14 amino acids. Germline values: CDR1 MDHEN, CDR2 SYDVKM. With V trimmed by 4 bases and J by 5 bases, 2 bases remained unmatched. The CDR3, as DNA: TGTGCCAGCAGTTCGGGACAGGGTACCGGGGAGCTGTTTTTT. Translated: CASSSGQGTGELFF.

This clone appeared a single time. V is TRBV27 and J is TRBJ2-5, with D unresolved. Germline loops: CDR1 MNHEY, CDR2 SMNVEV (reference sequence). V was trimmed by 5 bases and J by 9 bases, leaving 10 bases between them. The length of the CDR3 is 11 residues. The CDR3 loop is CASSQYGAQYF. CDR3 nucleotides: TGTGCCAGCAGTCAGTATGGAGCCCAGTACTTC.

Only one count was recorded for this clone. The genes are TRBV6-5 and TRBJ2-6; unclear D gene. Germline V CDR1 and CDR2: MNHEY, SVGAGI. V shed 2 bases and J shed 4 bases, with 12 bases lying between them. The length of the CDR3 is 16 residues. CDR3 coding DNA: TGTGCCAGCAGTTACGGCAGTCCCCCGGGGGCCAACGTCCTGACTTTC. It yields the protein CASSYGSPPGANVLTF.